These 18 T cell receptor beta chains share one sample of origin, sequenced in a study of blood T cell repertoires in COVID-19. Produced via immunoSEQ multiplex PCR; TCRdb's table is partial and in-frame only. The table shows 250,000 to 300,000 clones, with roughly nine tenths occurring only once. Sequenced input: peripheral blood. The receptors were sampled from a woman aged 25 to 39 with COVID-19, enrolled during active disease.

The chain uses TRBV6-5 and TRBJ1-1, with no clear D. Germline lookup yields CDR1 MNHEY and CDR2 SVGAGI. The V end was cut by 7 bases, the J end by 0 bases, with 12 bases between. The length of the CDR3 is 14 residues. The CDR3 coding sequence is TGTGCCAGCAAGAGCGGGAAGATGAACACTGAAGCTTTCTTT. Amino acids: CASKSGKMNTEAFF.

Worth noting for this clone: This sample also contains other DNA sequences that code for the same CDR3. This rearrangement joins TRBV27 to TRBJ2-7, with D tentatively TRBD1 (6 bases). Trimming shortened V by 6 bases and J by 3 bases, and 12 bases separated the two germline ends. The CDR3 is made up of 13 amino acids. Germline CDR1 MNHEY, CDR2 SMNVEV (reference sequence). CDR3 sequence: CASSLGRGYEQYF. CDR3 bases: TGTGCCAGCAGCCTTGGCAGGGGCTACGAGCAGTACTTC.

V gene TRBV5-6 combines with J gene TRBJ2-3, with 9 bases lining up with TRBD2. Germline V gives CDR1 SGHDT, CDR2 YYEEEE. The CDR3 totals 13 residues. V gave up 0 bases and J gave up 13 bases; unmatched junction bases: 6. CDR3 residues: CASSLGTSVFKYF. The CDR3 DNA reads as TGTGCCAGCAGCTTGGGGACTAGCGTCTTTAAGTATTTT. The variable domain in full, with the rest retrieved from reference TRBV5-6 and TRBJ2-3, is DAGVTQSPTHLIKTRGQQVTLRCSPKSGHDTVSWYQQALGQGPQFIFQYYEEEERQRGNFPDRFSGHQFPNYSSELNVNALLLGDSALYLCASSLGTSVFKYFGPGTRLTVL.

This chain uses TRBV20-1 with TRBJ1-2; 7 positions match TRBD1. The germline V gene has CDR1 DFQATT and CDR2 SNEGSKA (reference sequence). The length of the CDR3 is 11 residues. V dropped 5 bases and J dropped 3; count of bases not matched to a gene: 0. The CDR3 DNA is TGCAGTGCTCAGGGGGACTATGGCTACACCTTC. Its translation: CSAQGDYGYTF.

V gene TRBV2 combines with J gene TRBJ2-2, with 7 bases fitting TRBD1. V shed 5 bases and J 6 bases; nucleotides not matched to a gene: 9. The CDR3 is made up of 15 amino acids. Germline CDR1 is SNHLY and CDR2 is FYNNEI. In nucleotides, the CDR3 is TGTGCCAGCAGTCCGGGACAGAATTCTGCCGGGGAGCTGTTTTTT. This gives the protein CASSPGQNSAGELFF.

This rearrangement joins TRBV7-2 to TRBJ2-3, with a possible D match to TRBD2 (6 bases). Looked up from germline, CDR1 is SGHTA and CDR2 is FQGNSA. The CDR3 sequence is 16 residues long. Trimming removed 4 bases at V and 5 bases at J, with 19 bases between. DNA of the CDR3: TGTGCCAGCAGCTCGCTTGGGCGGGGTCGAGTAGATACGCAGTATTTT. Translated, it gives CASSSLGRGRVDTQYF.

CDR3 bases: TGTGCCAGCAGCCCCTGGGGCGGGGGCGGAGCAGATACGCAGTATTTT. Its translation is CASSPWGGGGADTQYF. The chain uses TRBV11-3 and TRBJ2-3; tentatively, D is TRBD2 (7 bases). Germline V gives CDR1 SGHNT, CDR2 YENEEA. This CDR3 region has 16 residues. V shed 5 bases and J shed 4 bases, with 19 bases lying between them.

This chain uses TRBV6-5 with TRBJ2-5, with a weak D call TRBD2 (5 bases). CDR1 MNHEY and CDR2 SVGAGI come from the germline V gene. Trimming removed 6 bases at V and 2 bases at J, with 10 bases between. CDR3 length: 13 residues. The DNA for the CDR3 is TGTGCCAGCAGAGCGGACCTTCAAGAGACCCAGTACTTC. Translating gives CASRADLQETQYF.

J is TRBJ1-2 and V is TRBV2; 9 bases map to TRBD1. Germline-derived CDR1 and CDR2 are SNHLY and FYNNEI. The CDR3 contains 13 residues. J was trimmed by 2 bases and V by 11 bases; bases with no gene match: 6. CDR3 loop: CAGRTGANYGYTF. DNA for the CDR3: TGTGCCGGACGGACAGGGGCAAACTATGGCTACACCTTC.

The gene calls are TRBV5-1 and TRBJ1-6; the match to TRBD1 covers 8 bases. Germline V gene data show CDR1 as SGHRS and CDR2 as YFSETQ. Trimming at V came to 5 bases and at J to 5 bases, leaving 6 bases not matched to a gene. This CDR3 is built from 15 residues. The CDR3 loop is CASRWGDRNNSPLHF. CDR3 in DNA: TGCGCCAGCAGGTGGGGGGACAGGAATAATTCACCCCTCCACTTT.

This sequence joins TRBV7-9 and TRBJ2-3; possibly TRBD1 for D (6 bases). The CDR3 is 14 amino acids. V lost 6 bases and J lost 2, with 12 bases in between. Germline CDR1 and CDR2: SEHNR and FQNEAQ (reference sequence). DNA of the CDR3: TGTGCCAGCAGTTCGCAGGGGAACACAGATACGCAGTATTTT. Its protein is CASSSQGNTDTQYF.

The chain is built from TRBV27 and TRBJ1-2; D is ambiguous. Trimming took 10 bases from V and 4 from J, leaving 13 bases between them. Germline V gives CDR1 MNHEY, CDR2 SMNVEV (reference sequence). The CDR3 is 12 residues long. CDR3 nucleotide sequence: TGTGCCACCGGGGAGGCGGGCTATGGCTACACCTTC. It yields the protein CATGEAGYGYTF.

The V call is TRBV9, the J call TRBJ2-2, with 8 bases identical to TRBD1. CDR3 length: 15 amino acids. V lost 4 bases, J lost 2 bases, and 4 bases stayed unmatched. Germline V CDR1 and CDR2: SGDLS, YYNGEE. In DNA, the CDR3 is TGTGCCAGCAGCAGCGGACAGGGAAACACCGGGGAGCTGTTTTTT. Protein product: CASSSGQGNTGELFF.

V and J are TRBV19 and TRBJ1-2; D is uncertain. CDR1 and CDR2 (germline): LNHDA, SQIVND (reference sequence). The CDR3 has 15 residues. V was shortened by 2 bases and J by 2 bases, with 12 bases between the two germline ends. This CDR3 is CASSITRRANYGYTF. The CDR3 DNA reads as TGTGCCAGTAGTATAACCCGGAGAGCCAACTATGGCTACACCTTC.

The chain couples TRBV11-2 to TRBJ2-7; D is perhaps TRBD1 (6 bases). The ends were cut back, 5 bases at V and 3 bases at J, with 14 bases in the middle. Per germline, CDR1 SGHAT and CDR2 FQNNGV. The CDR3 has 14 amino acids. For the CDR3, the DNA is TGTGCCAGCAGCCCTCCAGGGGCTAACTACGAGCAGTACTTC. This encodes CASSPPGANYEQYF.

The J gene is TRBJ1-2, the V gene TRBV3-1 (or the pseudogene TRBV3-2); D is possibly TRBD1 (6 bases). Trimming took 1 base from V and 5 from J, leaving 17 bases between them. Germline V gives CDR1 LGHDT, CDR2 YNNKEL (reference sequence). The CDR3 totals 16 residues. This CDR3 is CASSQGGRGRGYGYTF. Written as DNA, the CDR3 is TGTGCCAGCAGCCAAGGTGGCAGGGGAAGAGGGTATGGCTACACCTTC.

This clone occurred once. V and J are TRBV24-1 and TRBJ1-3; possible D gene TRBD1, 6 bases. In germline, CDR1 is KGHDR, CDR2 SFDVKD. The CDR3 totals 19 residues. Trimming shortened V by 0 bases and J by 0 bases, and 17 bases separated the two germline ends. The CDR3 protein is CATSDLGGQTLISGNTIYF. The CDR3 DNA sequence: TGTGCCACCAGTGATTTGGGTGGACAGACCCTAATCTCTGGAAACACCATATATTTT.

The gene calls are TRBV5-1 and TRBJ1-2; D ambiguous. Trimming took off 0 bases at V and 4 bases at J, with 10 bases between the two ends. This CDR3 is 14 amino acids long. In germline, CDR1 is SGHRS, CDR2 YFSETQ. The CDR3 DNA reads as TGCGCCAGCAGCTTGGGGGCAAACGCCTATGGCTACACCTTC. This gives the protein CASSLGANAYGYTF.